The rows below give T cell receptor beta chains drawn from one sample of a study of kidney transplant recipient with SARS-CoV-2 infection. TCRdb re-derived calls from the reads in MiXCR, one entry per CDR3 protein. Found here are approximately 240,000 distinct CDR3 sequences, around 30% of them singletons; the top ten hold about 7%. Source: a blood sample, taken at baseline and on roughly day 110 from a kidney transplant recipient. These receptors were obtained from a male patient aged 30 to 40 who had COVID-19 and was a kidney transplant recipient. The graft donor may account for some of the T cells. Each CDR3 is given with its conserved first and last residue. The D gene is left open where the match is weak. Size values are once, few and many counts, or a class for expanded clones, and some rows have none.

>NA|TRBJ2-2|medium-sized|TRBV14
TGTGCCAGCAGCCAAGTCCAAGGGGAGCTGTTTTTT
CASSQVQGELFF
>NA|TRBJ1-5|NA|TRBV30
TGTGCCTGGAGCGTACATGCAAGGGGCATTGGTGCTCAGCCCCAGCATTTT
CAWSVHARGIGAQPQHF
>TRBD1|TRBJ2-5|NA|TRBV10-3
TGTGCCATCAGGAATGACAGGGCGGGAGAGACCCAGTACTTC
CAIRNDRAGETQYF
>NA|TRBJ2-2|many|TRBV27
TGTGCCAGCAGAGCAACTTCGACGAACACCGGGGAGCTGTTTTTT
CASRATSTNTGELFF
>TRBD2|TRBJ2-1|NA|TRBV12-3/TRBV12-4
TGTACCAGCAGATCTAGCGGCTTCTACAATGAGCAGTTCTTC
CTSRSSGFYNEQFF
>NA|TRBJ1-1|many|TRBV20-1
TGCAGTGCCGGAGGACAGTCTAGAACCCCTGAAGCTTTCTTT
CSAGGQSRTPEAFF
>NA|TRBJ1-2|many|TRBV25-1
TGTGCCAGCAGTCAACGGGGAGAACTGGGAAAGACCTATGGCTACACCTTC
CASSQRGELGKTYGYTF
>NA|TRBJ2-7|many|TRBV30
TGTGCCTGGAGTCTAAGGGGACCCTACGAGCAGTACTTC
CAWSLRGPYEQYF
>NA|TRBJ1-2|many|TRBV11-1
TGTGCCAGCAGCATAATTAATAAGGCTGGAAAGACCTATGGCTACACCTTC
CASSIINKAGKTYGYTF
>TRBD1|TRBJ2-3|NA|TRBV24-1
TGTGCCACCAGTGATGAGGGGACAGGGGCGAAAGAAGATACGCAGTATTTT
CATSDEGTGAKEDTQYF
>TRBD2|TRBJ2-2|many|TRBV19
TGTGCCAGTCGAAGTTACCCGGGAGGGAACACCGGGGAGCTGTTTTTT
CASRSYPGGNTGELFF
>NA|TRBJ1-2|many|TRBV12-5
TGTGCTAGTGGTAATAGAACTTTGCAGGGAAAGACCTATGGCTACACCTTC
CASGNRTLQGKTYGYTF
>NA|TRBJ1-2|NA|TRBV18
TGTGCCAGCTCATATTCAGCGGACATTTGGAAGACCTATGGCTACACCTTC
CASSYSADIWKTYGYTF
>TRBD1|TRBJ1-1|few|TRBV19
TGTGCCAGTAGTATTCAGGGACAGGGGCCTTGGACTGAAGCTTTCTTT
CASSIQGQGPWTEAFF
>NA|TRBJ1-5|many|TRBV7-8
TGTGCCAGCAGCTTAGTAGGGTGGGGCAATCAGCCCCAGCATTTT
CASSLVGWGNQPQHF
>NA|TRBJ1-5|many|TRBV6-1
TGTGCCAGCAGTGAATCACAGTTTAGCAATCAGCCCCAGCATTTT
CASSESQFSNQPQHF
>NA|TRBJ1-2|NA|TRBV5-3
TGTGCCAGATTGGGGCAAGTGGTGAGAAAGACCTATGGCTACACCTTC
CARLGQVVRKTYGYTF
>NA|TRBJ1-2|many|TRBV1
TGCACCAGCAGTAGTTCAAGTGTGCGAAAGACCTATGGCTACACCTTC
CTSSSSSVRKTYGYTF
>NA|TRBJ2-3|NA|TRBV5-4
TGTGCCAGCAGCACCGGACAAAGGGATACGCAGTATTTT
CASSTGQRDTQYF
>NA|TRBJ1-4|many|TRBV9
TGTGCCAGCAGCGTAGGACGACAGGCTGAAAAACTGTTTTTT
CASSVGRQAEKLFF
>NA|TRBJ2-7|once|TRBV12-3/TRBV12-4
TGTGCCGGCAGTTTGGACATAACCTACGAGCAGTACTTC
CAGSLDITYEQYF
>NA|TRBJ2-1|NA|TRBV19
TGTGCCAGTAGTTTAGCGACAGATGACAATGAGCAGTTCTTC
CASSLATDDNEQFF
>NA|TRBJ1-2|many|TRBV7-4
TGTGCCAGCAGCTATGTTCTTTCAGCTCGAAAGACCTATGGCTACACCTTC
CASSYVLSARKTYGYTF
>NA|TRBJ1-1|NA|TRBV11-2
TGTGCCAGCAGCTTGGGGCGAATGAACACTGAAGCTTTCTTT
CASSLGRMNTEAFF
>TRBD2|TRBJ2-7|many|TRBV6-5
TGTGCCAGCAGCCCAACTAGCGGGAGTGGCCACGAGCAGTACTTC
CASSPTSGSGHEQYF
>NA|TRBJ2-7|many|TRBV7-2
TGTGCCAGCAGCTTAGGACGGGTCTACGAGCAGTACTTC
CASSLGRVYEQYF
>NA|TRBJ2-7|many|TRBV19
TGTGCCAGTAGTATAATTGGAGCTAGCTCCTACGAGCAGTACTTC
CASSIIGASSYEQYF
>TRBD2|TRBJ2-3|many|TRBV12-3/TRBV12-4
TGTGCCAGCAGTACCAGCGGGGATGGAAATACGCAGTATTTT
CASSTSGDGNTQYF
>NA|TRBJ1-2|NA|TRBV5-6
TGTGCCAGCTGTATCCTCAGTAGTCGAAAGACCTATGGCTACACCTTC
CASCILSSRKTYGYTF
>NA|TRBJ1-2|many|TRBV5-3
TGTGCCAGATTCAGGCTAGTGGTGAGAAAGACCTATGGCTACACCTTC
CARFRLVVRKTYGYTF
>NA|TRBJ2-7|many|TRBV24-1
TGTGCCACCAGTGATCGGACTTCCCCTCCCTACGAGCAGTACTTC
CATSDRTSPPYEQYF
>NA|TRBJ1-3|many|TRBV19
TGTGCCAGTAGTACCGGAGGAGGGTTTGGAAACACCATATATTTT
CASSTGGGFGNTIYF
>TRBD1|TRBJ2-6|many|TRBV6-5
TGTGCCAGCAGTTACGGGGACAGGTCTGGGGCCAACGTCCTGACTTTC
CASSYGDRSGANVLTF
>NA|TRBJ1-6|many|TRBV2
TGTGCCAGCAGTCCAGCAGGCAAGTCACCCCTCCACTTT
CASSPAGKSPLHF
>NA|TRBJ2-3|many|TRBV21-1
TGTGCCAGCAGGATTAATATAGCTACAGTCATGCAAGATACGCAGTATTTT
CASRINIATVMQDTQYF
>NA|TRBJ1-2|many|TRBV5-4
TGTGCCAGCGACGAACCCGTACCAGGAAAGACCTATGGCTACACCTTC
CASDEPVPGKTYGYTF
>NA|TRBJ2-7|many|TRBV13
TGTGCCAGCAGCCCCGATGGACTCTCCTACGAGCAGTACTTC
CASSPDGLSYEQYF
>NA|TRBJ1-2|NA|TRBV7-8
TGTGCCAGCAGCCAGCGGCCGTTTACCCGAAAGACCTATGGCTACACCTTC
CASSQRPFTRKTYGYTF
>NA|TRBJ2-6|NA|TRBV19
TGTGCCAGTAGTTTAATGGGACAAAGTTCTTCGAGCTCTGGGGCCAACGTCCTGACTTTC
CASSLMGQSSSSSGANVLTF
>NA|TRBJ1-2|many|TRBV7-5
NA
CISVPEKVPEVGKTYGYTF
>TRBD1|TRBJ1-1|NA|TRBV7-9
TGTGCCAGCAGCGAGGACAGGGGGCGAGCTTTCTTT
CASSEDRGRAFF
>TRBD2|TRBJ2-5|many|TRBV10-1
TGCGCCAGCGGGAGCGGGACGGAGACCCAGTACTTC
CASGSGTETQYF
>TRBD2|TRBJ2-1|few|TRBV30
TGTGCCTGGAGTGTACGGTCAATAGCGGGAGTATACAATGAGCAGTTCTTC
CAWSVRSIAGVYNEQFF
>NA|TRBJ2-6|many|TRBV8-2
TGTGGCATCATCCATAGGATAACACAAAGTCGGGCCAACGTCCTGACTTTC
CGIIHRITQSRANVLTF
>NA|TRBJ2-7|NA|TRBV16
TGTGCCAGCAGCCCCAACCCAACGACAGGACATTACGGCTTC
CASSPNPTTGHYGF
>TRBD1|TRBJ1-2|many|TRBV20-1
TGCAGTGCACAAGACAGGGGCGGAGGGGGGTACTATGGCTACACCTTC
CSAQDRGGGGYYGYTF
>TRBD2|TRBJ2-7|many|TRBV28
TGTGCCAGCAGTCCCGGGACTAGGTCTCCTTACGAGCAGTACTTC
CASSPGTRSPYEQYF
>NA|TRBJ2-5|NA|TRBV3-1
TGTGCCAGCAGCACCCTTGCCCCCATTTCTTTCCCTGAGACCCAGTACTTC
CASSTLAPISFPETQYF
>NA|TRBJ1-1|many|TRBV6-5
TGTGCCAGCATTTCCACGTGGACTGAAGCTTTCTTT
CASISTWTEAFF
>NA|TRBJ1-2|many|TRBV10-2
TGCGCCAGCAGTTTCACTAGCACTTCTAGAAAGACCTATGGCTACACCTTC
CASSFTSTSRKTYGYTF
>NA|TRBJ2-5|many|TRBV6-5
TGTGCCAGCAGTCGACAGGTCCAACGGGAGACCCAGTACTTC
CASSRQVQRETQYF
>NA|TRBJ1-1|many|TRBV20-1
TGCAGTGCTTCAACCGGACAGAGGCACACTGAAGCTTTCTTT
CSASTGQRHTEAFF
>TRBD2|TRBJ2-1|many|TRBV5-8
TGTGCCAGTGAGAGAGCGGGAGGGAGGTACAATGAGCAGTTCTTC
CASERAGGRYNEQFF
>NA|TRBJ1-2|many|TRBV19
TGTGCCAGTAGTAGGAATCGGACAAATCGAAAGACCTATGGCTACACCTTC
CASSRNRTNRKTYGYTF
>NA|TRBJ2-5|many|TRBV6-5
TGTGCCAGCAGTACGGTAGGGTGGGGAGAGACCCAGTACTTC
CASSTVGWGETQYF
>NA|TRBJ2-7|many|TRBV5-1
TGCGCCAGCAGCTCCTCTCCTACAGCCTCCTACGAGCAGTACTTC
CASSSSPTASYEQYF
>NA|TRBJ2-1|many|TRBV7-9
TGTGCCAGCAGCTTACCGGGACCCGCAACTAATGAGCAGTTCTTC
CASSLPGPATNEQFF